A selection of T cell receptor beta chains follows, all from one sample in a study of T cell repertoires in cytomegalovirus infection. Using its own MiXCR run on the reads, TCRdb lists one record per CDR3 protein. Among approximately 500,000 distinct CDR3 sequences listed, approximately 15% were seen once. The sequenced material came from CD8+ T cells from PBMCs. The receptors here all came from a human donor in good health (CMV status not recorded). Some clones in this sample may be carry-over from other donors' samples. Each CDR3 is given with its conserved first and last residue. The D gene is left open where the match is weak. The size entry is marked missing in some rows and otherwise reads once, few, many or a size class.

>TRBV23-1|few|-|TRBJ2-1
TGCGCCAGCAGTCCACGGGTTGGGGTTGGCTCCTACAATGAGCAGTTCTTC
CASSPRVGVGSYNEQFF
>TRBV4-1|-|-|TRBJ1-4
TGTGCCAGCACTGCAACAGGGTCTGGCGAAAAACTGTTTTTT
CASTATGSGEKLFF
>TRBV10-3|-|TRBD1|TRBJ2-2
TGTGCCATCACTGGACAGGGGAGGGGTACCGGGGAGCTGTTTTTT
CAITGQGRGTGELFF
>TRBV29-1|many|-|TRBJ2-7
TGCAGCGTTGGAGGCAGGGGAAAACTTATCGAGCAGTACTTC
CSVGGRGKLIEQYF
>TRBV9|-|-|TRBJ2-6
TGTGCCAGCAGCGTAACCTCTGGGGCCAACGTCCTGACTTTC
CASSVTSGANVLTF
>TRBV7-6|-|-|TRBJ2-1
TGTGCCAGCAGCTTGGCGGCATGGACCAATGAGCCGTTCTTC
CASSLAAWTNEPFF
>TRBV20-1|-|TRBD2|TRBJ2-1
TGCAGTGCTAGAGATCCCACTAGCGGGAGGGGTAATGAGCAGTTCTTC
CSARDPTSGRGNEQFF
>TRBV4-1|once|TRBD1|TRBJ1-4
TGCGCCAGCAGCCAATTCGGACAGGGGAGCGGGGAAAAACTGTTTTTT
CASSQFGQGSGEKLFF
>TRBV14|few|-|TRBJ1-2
TGTGCCAGCAGCCAAGTTGTCTCGGGACATTTAAACTATGGCTACACCTTC
CASSQVVSGHLNYGYTF
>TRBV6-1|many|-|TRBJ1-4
TGTGCCAGCAGTGAAGGGGTAGGACCTAATGAAAAACTGTTTTTT
CASSEGVGPNEKLFF
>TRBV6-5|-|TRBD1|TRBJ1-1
TGTGCCAGCAGCCCACCCATAACACGACAGGGGACTATTAACACTGAAGCTTTCTTT
CASSPPITRQGTINTEAFF
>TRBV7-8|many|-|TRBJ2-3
TGTGCCAGCAGCTTAGATCTTATCGGGGGGCCCCTCACAGATACGCAGTATTTT
CASSLDLIGGPLTDTQYF
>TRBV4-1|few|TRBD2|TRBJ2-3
TGCGCCAGCAGCGGGCTAGCGGGACGGCCGGATACGCAGTATTTT
CASSGLAGRPDTQYF
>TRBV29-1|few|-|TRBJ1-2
TGCAGCGTTGAAGCCCCGCTACAGGGCCGAGCTAACTATGGCTACACCTTC
CSVEAPLQGRANYGYTF
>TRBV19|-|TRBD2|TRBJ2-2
TGTGCCAGTAGTCCTGGACTAGCGGCTTCCACCGGGGAGCTGTTTTTT
CASSPGLAASTGELFF
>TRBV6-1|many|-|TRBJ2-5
TGTGCCAGCAGTGAAGCTGACAGAGAGACCCAGTACTTC
CASSEADRETQYF
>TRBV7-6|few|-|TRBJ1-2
TGTGCCAGCAGCTTAGATCTCGGGCTGGGCGTAAATGGTGGCTACACCTTC
CASSLDLGLGVNGGYTF
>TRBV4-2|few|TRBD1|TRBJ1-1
TGTGCCAGCAGCTTACAGACAGGGTTTCGGAACACTGAAGCTTTCTTT
CASSLQTGFRNTEAFF
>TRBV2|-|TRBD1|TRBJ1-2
TGTGCCAGCAGTGTTGGGGACAGTAGCGGGGCTGGCTACACCTTC
CASSVGDSSGAGYTF
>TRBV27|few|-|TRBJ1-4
TGTGCCAGCAGTCCCCGATGGGGTAATGAAAAACTGTTTTTT
CASSPRWGNEKLFF
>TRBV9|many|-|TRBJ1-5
TGTGCCAGCAGCGCGGGTAGCAATCAGCCCCAGCATTTT
CASSAGSNQPQHF
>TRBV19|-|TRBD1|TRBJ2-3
TGTGCCAGTTGCGGCCTGACAGGGGGCACAGATACGCAGTATTTT
CASCGLTGGTDTQYF
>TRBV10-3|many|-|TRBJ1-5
TGTGCCATCAGTGACCGCTACAGAGGGGCGGACAATCAGCCCCAGCATTTT
CAISDRYRGADNQPQHF
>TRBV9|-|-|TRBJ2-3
TGTGCCAGCAGCGCCCCCCTGGAAAACGAAGATACGCAGTATTTT
CASSAPLENEDTQYF
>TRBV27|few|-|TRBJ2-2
TGTGCCAGCAGTGCCCGGGGCCGGGGTGGCACCGGGGAGCTGTTTTTT
CASSARGRGGTGELFF
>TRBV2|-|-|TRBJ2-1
TGTGCCAGCAGAGAGACAGGCCAAGAAAAGCAGTTCTTC
CASRETGQEKQFF
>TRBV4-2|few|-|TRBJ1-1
TGTGCCAGCAGCCGAACCTCTGGCGGGAACACTGAAGCTTTCTTT
CASSRTSGGNTEAFF
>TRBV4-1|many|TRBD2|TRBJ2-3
TGCGCCAGCAGCCAAGATTGGCGGCGGGAGCTCCCAGATACGCAGTATTTT
CASSQDWRRELPDTQYF
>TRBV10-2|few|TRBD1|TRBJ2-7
TGCGCCAGCAGTGAGCGTGTGACAGGGGTTTACGAGCAGTACTTC
CASSERVTGVYEQYF
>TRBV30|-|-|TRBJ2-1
TGTGCCTGGAGGAGGGGGACAGCGGGTGAGCAGTTCTTC
CAWRRGTAGEQFF
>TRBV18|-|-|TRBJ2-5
TGTGCCAGCTCACCAGGGGGAGCGTTCCAAGAGACCCAGTACTTC
CASSPGGAFQETQYF
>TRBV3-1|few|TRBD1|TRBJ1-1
TGTGCCAGCAGCCCAGGACAGGGGCTGGTTAAATACACTGAAGCTTTCTTT
CASSPGQGLVKYTEAFF
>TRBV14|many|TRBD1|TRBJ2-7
TGTGCCAGCAGTCGTCAGGGGGCGTTCTCCTACGAGCAGTACTTC
CASSRQGAFSYEQYF
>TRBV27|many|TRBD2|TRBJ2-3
TGTGCCCTTCCGAAAGTTCGTAGGCGGGAGGGCCCAGATACGCAGTATTTT
CALPKVRRREGPDTQYF
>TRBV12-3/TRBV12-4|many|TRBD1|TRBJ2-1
TGTGCCAACAGTTTTGGGACAGGGCCCAACAATGAGCAGTTCTTC
CANSFGTGPNNEQFF
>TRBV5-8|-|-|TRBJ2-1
TGTGCCAGCAGCTTGCATGGTATTCTGTACAATGAGCAGTTCTTC
CASSLHGILYNEQFF
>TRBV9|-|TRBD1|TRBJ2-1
TGTGCCAGCAGCGTAGTCGGTGGACAGGGAGTCTACAATGAGCAGTTCTTC
CASSVVGGQGVYNEQFF
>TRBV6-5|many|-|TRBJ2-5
TGTGCCAGCAGTTACTCGATCGTGGGGGCAGGGGAGACCCAGTACTTC
CASSYSIVGAGETQYF
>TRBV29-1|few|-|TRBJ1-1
TGCAGCGTTGGGGTCACTGAAGCTTTCTTT
CSVGVTEAFF
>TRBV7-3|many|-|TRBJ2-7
TGTGCCAGCAGCCGAGGTCCGGGGGAGCAGTACTTC
CASSRGPGEQYF
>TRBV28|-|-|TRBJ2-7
TGTGCCAGCAGCGGGAAGGTTGCATACGAGCAGTACTTC
CASSGKVAYEQYF
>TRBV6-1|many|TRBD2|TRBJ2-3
TGTGCCAGCAAGCCAAATAGCGGGAGCAGGGAAGATACGCAGTATTTT
CASKPNSGSREDTQYF
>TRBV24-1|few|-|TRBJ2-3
TGTGCCACCAGTGATTTTGGAGGGGTGAGGGATACGCAGTATTTT
CATSDFGGVRDTQYF
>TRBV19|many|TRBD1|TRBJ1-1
TGTGCCAGTAGTATTCCCCAGGGGGCGAGCGCTGAAGCTTTCTTT
CASSIPQGASAEAFF
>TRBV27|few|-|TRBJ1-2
TGTGCCAGCAGTTTATCGTCACCTAACTATGGCTACACCTTC
CASSLSSPNYGYTF
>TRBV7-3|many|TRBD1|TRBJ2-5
TGTGCCAGCAGCCAGGGACAGGGAGGACAAGAGACCCAGTACTTC
CASSQGQGGQETQYF
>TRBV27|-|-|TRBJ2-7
TGTGCCAGCAGTTTATCCGCATGGTTGTACGGGCAGTACTTC
CASSLSAWLYGQYF
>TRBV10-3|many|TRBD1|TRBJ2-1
TGTGCCATCAGTGAAGGGACAGGGGATTTCAATGAGCAGTTCTTC
CAISEGTGDFNEQFF
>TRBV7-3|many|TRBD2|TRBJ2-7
TGTGCCAGCAGCTCTAGCGGGGGGGCCGACGAGCAGTACTTC
CASSSSGGADEQYF
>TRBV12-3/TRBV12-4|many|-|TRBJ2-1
TGTGCCAGCAGTCTAGATGGACAGCACTACAATGAGCAGTTCTTC
CASSLDGQHYNEQFF
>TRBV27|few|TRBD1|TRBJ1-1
TGTGCCAGCAGTTTAAGGGGACAGGGAGCTGAAGCTTTCTTT
CASSLRGQGAEAFF
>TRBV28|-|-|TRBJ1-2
TGTGCCAGCAGTTCACGCGGCGGAGTCTATGGCTACACCTTC
CASSSRGGVYGYTF
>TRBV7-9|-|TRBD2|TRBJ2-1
TGTGCCAGCAGCCCAAGGTCTAGCGGGGGTGGCAATGAGCAGTTCTTC
CASSPRSSGGGNEQFF